Shown below are 9 T cell receptor beta chains from a single sample sequenced in a study of CD8 T cells in Susac syndrome. RNA totalling roughly 0.5 to 1 ug underwent reverse transcription with random hexamers. MiXCR, applied by TCRdb to the immunoSEQ multiplex PCR reads, yields one record per CDR3 protein. The table has a few hundred thousand distinct CDR3 sequences, 92% seen once; the top ten hold around 0.14%. What was sequenced was CD8+ T cells from PBMCs. These receptors were obtained from a human donor with multiple sclerosis.

J is TRBJ1-2 and V is TRBV3-1; tentatively, D is TRBD1 (5 bases). Trimming pared 0 bases from V and 6 bases from J, leaving 14 bases between. Looked up from germline, CDR1 is LGHDT and CDR2 is YNNKEL (reference sequence). The CDR3 extends over 15 amino acids. The CDR3 bases are TGTGCCAGCAGCCAAGAAGCAGGGCCTTGGCATGGCTACACCTTC. It translates to CASSQEAGPWHGYTF.

The chain recombines TRBV7-9 with TRBJ1-2; 7 nucleotides agree with TRBD1. The V and J ends lost 4 bases and 2 bases, in that order; junction bases with no gene match: 4. The CDR3 runs to 14 residues. Germline-derived CDR1 and CDR2 are SEHNR and FQNEAQ (reference sequence). For the CDR3, the DNA is TGTGCCAGCAGCTCGACAGGGCCCAACTATGGCTACACCTTC. As protein: CASSSTGPNYGYTF.

The V call is TRBV5-1, the J call TRBJ2-3, with 16 bases identical to TRBD2. V shed 4 bases and J 4 bases; nucleotides not matched to a gene: 3. The CDR3 extends over 16 amino acids. CDR1 and CDR2 from the germline V gene are SGHRS and YFSETQ. CDR3 amino acids: CASSAGTSGGADTQYF. As DNA, the CDR3 is TGCGCCAGCAGCGCCGGGACTAGCGGGGGGGCAGATACGCAGTATTTT. Looking up the rest from reference TRBV5-1 and TRBJ2-3 gives the full variable domain: KAGVTQTPRYLIKTRGQQVTLSCSPISGHRSVSWYQQTPGQGLQFLFEYFSETQRNKGNFPGRFSGRQFSNSRSEMNVSTLELGDSALYLCASSAGTSGGADTQYFGPGTRLTVL.

The chain couples TRBV12-5 to TRBJ1-1; D ambiguous. Germline V CDR1 and CDR2: LGHNT, FRNRAP. Trimming stripped 6 bases from V and 1 base from J, with 6 bases between. The CDR3 has 12 residues. The CDR3 loop is CASGWGNTEAFF. The CDR3 region has the DNA TGTGCTAGTGGCTGGGGGAACACTGAAGCTTTCTTT.

This rearrangement joins TRBV6-2 or TRBV6-3 to TRBJ1-1, with D unresolved. This CDR3 has 14 residues. Germline CDR1 MNHEY, CDR2 SVGEGT. V was pared by 5 bases and J by 2 bases, with 12 bases between. CDR3 protein: CASSKVTENTEAFF. The CDR3 coding sequence is TGTGCCAGCAGTAAAGTTACGGAAAACACTGAAGCTTTCTTT.

The V call is TRBV20-1, the J call TRBJ2-7, with 9 bases that match TRBD1. Germline V gene sequence: CDR1 DFQATT, CDR2 SNEGSKA (reference sequence). CDR3 length: 12 amino acids. V gave up 7 bases and J gave up 0 bases; unmatched junction bases: 1. CDR3 in DNA: TGCAGTGGGGGACAGGGCTCCTACGAGCAGTACTTC. It is translated as CSGGQGSYEQYF.

The chain carries TRBV4-1 and TRBJ2-7; D gene ambiguous. Germline CDR1 and CDR2: MGHRA and YSYEKL. The CDR3 runs 13 residues. Trimming shortened V by 1 base and J by 3 bases, and 7 bases separated the two germline ends. The CDR3 reads CASSQGSHYEQYF. In DNA form, the CDR3 reads TGCGCCAGCAGCCAAGGAAGCCACTACGAGCAGTACTTC.

CDR3 nucleotide sequence: TGTGCCAGTAGTATTGGTGGCGGGGAGCTGTTTTTT. This translates into CASSIGGGELFF. The V and J genes are TRBV19 and TRBJ2-2; no firm D call. In germline, CDR1 is LNHDA, CDR2 SQIVND (reference sequence). Trimming stripped 3 bases from V and 7 bases from J, with 6 bases between. CDR3 size: 12 residues. Full variable domain (remainder filled in from reference TRBV19 and TRBJ2-2): DGGITQSPKYLFRKEGQNVTLSCEQNLNHDAMYWYRQDPGQGLRLIYYSQIVNDFQKGDIAEGYSVSREKKESFPLTVTSAQKNPTAFYLCASSIGGGELFFGEGSRLTVL.

The V call is TRBV4-2, the J call TRBJ2-7, with TRBD1 matching over 7 bases. The ends lost 4 bases at V and 0 bases at J; junction bases unmatched: 9. The CDR3 length is 16 residues. Germline values: CDR1 LGHNA, CDR2 YNFKEQ. The DNA of the CDR3 is TGTGCCAGCAGCCCCCAGGGGGAGTTCGGCTCCTACGAGCAGTACTTC. Its translation is CASSPQGEFGSYEQYF.